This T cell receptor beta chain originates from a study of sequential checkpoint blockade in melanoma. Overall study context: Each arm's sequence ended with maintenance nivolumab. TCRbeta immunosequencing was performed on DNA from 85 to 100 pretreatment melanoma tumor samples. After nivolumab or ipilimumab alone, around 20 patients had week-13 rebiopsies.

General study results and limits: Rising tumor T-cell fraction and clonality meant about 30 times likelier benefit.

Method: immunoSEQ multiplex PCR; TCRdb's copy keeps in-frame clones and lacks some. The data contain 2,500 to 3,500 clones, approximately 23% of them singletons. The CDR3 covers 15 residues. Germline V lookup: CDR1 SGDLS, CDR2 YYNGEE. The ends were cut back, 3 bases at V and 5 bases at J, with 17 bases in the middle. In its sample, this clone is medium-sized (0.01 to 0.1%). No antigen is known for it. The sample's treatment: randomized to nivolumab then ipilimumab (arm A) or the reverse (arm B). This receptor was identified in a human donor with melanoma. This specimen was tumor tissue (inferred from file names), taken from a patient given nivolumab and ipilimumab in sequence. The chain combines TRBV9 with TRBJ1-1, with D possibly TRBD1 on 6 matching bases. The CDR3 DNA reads TGTGCCAGCAGCGGTCACAGGGAAACAGGAACTGAAGCTTTCTTT. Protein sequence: CASSGHRETGTEAFF. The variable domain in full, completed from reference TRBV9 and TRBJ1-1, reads DSGVTQTPKHLITATGQRVTLRCSPRSGDLSVYWYQQSLDQGLQFLIQYYNGEERAKGNILERFSAQQFPDLHSELNLSSLELGDSALYFCASSGHRETGTEAFFGQGTRLTVV.